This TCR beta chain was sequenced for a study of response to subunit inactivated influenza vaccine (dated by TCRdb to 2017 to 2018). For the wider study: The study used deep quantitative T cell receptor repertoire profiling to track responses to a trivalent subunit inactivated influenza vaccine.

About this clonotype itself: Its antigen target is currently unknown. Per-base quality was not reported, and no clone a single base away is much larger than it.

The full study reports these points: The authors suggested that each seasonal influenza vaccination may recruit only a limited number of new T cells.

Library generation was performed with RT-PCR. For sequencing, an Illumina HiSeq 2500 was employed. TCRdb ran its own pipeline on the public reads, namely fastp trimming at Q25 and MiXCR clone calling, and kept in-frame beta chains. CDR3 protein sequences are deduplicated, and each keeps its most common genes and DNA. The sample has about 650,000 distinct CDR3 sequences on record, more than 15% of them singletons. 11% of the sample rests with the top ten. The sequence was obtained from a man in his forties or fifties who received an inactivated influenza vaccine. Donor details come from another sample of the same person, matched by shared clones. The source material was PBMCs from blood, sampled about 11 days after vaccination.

CDR3 loop: CSVGGQSYNSPLHF. The sequenced DNA is TGCAGTGTTGGGGGACAGAGCTATAATTCACCCCTCCACTTT. The chain couples TRBV20-1 to TRBJ1-6; TRBD1 fits 7 bases in the junction. The germline V gene (reference sequence) gives CDR1 as DFQATT and CDR2 as SNEGSKA. The V end gives up 7 bases and the J end 3 bases, leaving 6 bases in the junction not matched to a gene. The CDR3 holds 14 amino acids from the cysteine to the phenylalanine. Only the CDR3 part of the read is kept: 42 bases, read in frame from the first base.